This paragraph reports one TCR beta chain. The record originates from a study of control samples from healthy donors and cancer patients. The table came from immunoSEQ multiplex PCR; TCRdb's copy has only in-frame clones and leaves some out. This table holds over 110,000 clones, about nine tenths found once. Germline V CDR1 and CDR2: MDHEN, SYDVKM. V dropped 6 bases and J dropped 7 bases, with 12 bases sitting between them. The CDR3 is made up of 13 amino acids. The sequenced material came from blood. The source of this sequence is a man aged 25 to 45 in good health. V usage is TRBV28 and J usage is TRBJ1-4; maybe TRBD1 (6 bases). CDR3 nucleotide sequence: TGTGCCAGCAGAGGGGGTAGTGCTGAAAAACTGTTTTTT. Its translation: CASRGGSAEKLFF.